A single sample gave rise to the 21 T cell receptor beta chains below, sequenced in a study of response to subunit inactivated influenza vaccine. Via MiXCR, TCRdb re-called the RT-PCR reads, giving one row per CDR3 protein. The sample records some 850,000 distinct CDR3 sequences, less than 20% being singletons. Material: PBMCs from blood, obtained around 5 days after vaccination. The origin of the receptors is a man between 45 and 60 years old who received an inactivated influenza vaccine.

This clonotype turned up a few times. The gene calls are TRBV4-3 and TRBJ2-6; D is uncertain. Trimming removed 0 bases from V and 2 bases from J, with 11 bases in between. There are 17 residues in the CDR3. Germline V gives CDR1 LGHNA, CDR2 YSLEER. CDR3 DNA: TGCGCCAGCAGCCAAGAAATTTCCCAGACTGGGGCCAACGTCCTGACTTTC. Encoded protein: CASSQEISQTGANVLTF.

This clonotype has ten or more counts. Mismatch with germline at one junction end may stem from a read error. The V call is TRBV4-3, the J call TRBJ1-5, with unresolved D. Germline lookup yields CDR1 LGHNA and CDR2 YSLEER. The CDR3 is made up of 13 amino acids. The CDR3 nucleotides read TGTGCCAGCAGCCAAGCACGTAATCAGCCCCAGCATTTT. It specifies CASSQARNQPQHF.

This clonotype was counted only a few times. The chain links TRBV29-1 to TRBJ1-2, with D uncertain. The CDR3 is made up of 12 amino acids. The ends were cut back, 3 bases at V and 4 bases at J, with 9 bases in the middle. Germline V gene sequence: CDR1 SQVTM, CDR2 ANQGSEA. The CDR3 region has the DNA TGCAGCGTTGATCTGGCAGGCTATGGCTACACCTTC. The encoded protein is CSVDLAGYGYTF.

The sample holds a few counts of this clonotype. The chain couples TRBV12-3 or TRBV12-4 to TRBJ1-1; 7 bases are a match to TRBD1. The ends lost 0 bases at V and 5 bases at J; junction bases unmatched: 6. The CDR3 is made up of 15 amino acids. Here the CDR3 reads CASSLATGLSTEAFF. CDR3 sequence (DNA): TGTGCCAGCAGTTTAGCGACAGGGTTAAGTACTGAAGCTTTCTTT.

The chain joins TRBV27 to TRBJ1-2; TRBD1 aligns across 7 bases. The CDR3 extends over 13 amino acids. V trimming: 3 bases; J trimming: 6 bases; junction bases outside the gene matches: 4. Germline-derived CDR1 and CDR2 are MNHEY and SMNVEV (reference sequence). The CDR3 nucleotides read TGTGCCAGCAGTTTTCGACAGGGTCATGGCTACACCTTC. Amino acid sequence: CASSFRQGHGYTF.

This clonotype has just a few counts. CDR3 residues: CSARKSGRSVYGSYNEQFF. The CDR3 coding sequence is TGCAGTGCTAGAAAGTCCGGGAGGTCCGTTTATGGATCCTACAATGAGCAGTTCTTC. The rearrangement links TRBV20-1 to TRBJ2-1, with TRBD2 identical over 7 bases. Germline V gene data show CDR1 as DFQATT and CDR2 as SNEGSKA (reference sequence). V shed 2 bases and J 1 base; nucleotides not matched to a gene: 17. The CDR3 is made up of 19 amino acids.

This clonotype was counted a few times. V usage is TRBV6-2 or TRBV6-3 and J usage is TRBJ1-5, with 10 nucleotides matching TRBD1. V lost 5 bases to trimming and J lost 16 bases; unmatched junction nucleotides: 8. CDR1 is MNHEY and CDR2 is SVGEGT in the germline V gene. The CDR3 runs 12 residues. The CDR3: CASSSRDRGVHF. The CDR3 bases are TGTGCCAGCAGTAGCCGGGACAGGGGTGTACATTTT.

This clonotype came up a few times. The J gene is TRBJ1-1, the V gene TRBV11-2; D gene ambiguous. The length of the CDR3 is 15 residues. Germline V gives CDR1 SGHAT, CDR2 FQNNGV. Trimming removed 2 bases from V and 1 base from J, with 11 bases in between. This chain's CDR3 is CASSLNSYGNTEAFF. DNA for the CDR3: TGTGCCAGCAGCTTAAATTCCTACGGGAACACTGAAGCTTTCTTT.

This clonotype was recorded a few times. V is TRBV5-1 and J is TRBJ2-1; 7 nucleotides align to TRBD1. Per germline, CDR1 SGHRS and CDR2 YFSETQ. CDR3 size: 15 residues. The V gene end was trimmed by 0 bases and the J gene end by 6 bases; junction bases not matched to a gene: 6. CDR3 nucleotides: TGCGCCAGCAGCTTGGAGAGGCAGGGGGTCAATGAGCAGTTCTTC. Translating it yields CASSLERQGVNEQFF.

The chain joins TRBV20-1 to TRBJ2-3; 10 positions match TRBD2. CDR1 is DFQATT and CDR2 is SNEGSKA in the germline V gene (reference sequence). CDR3 length: 15 amino acids. The J segment lost 4 bases and the V segment lost 3 bases, leaving 7 bases of the junction unmatched. The CDR3 region is CSASKLAGKADTQYF. The CDR3 DNA reads as TGCAGTGCTAGTAAACTAGCGGGGAAAGCAGATACGCAGTATTTT.

V and J are TRBV5-1 and TRBJ1-1, with 7 bases identical to TRBD1. The J segment lost 4 bases and the V segment lost 5 bases, leaving 8 bases of the junction unmatched. This CDR3 has 14 residues. Germline V gives CDR1 SGHRS, CDR2 YFSETQ. In nucleotides, the CDR3 is TGCGCCAGCAGTTCCGAGGGGGCAACCACTGAAGCTTTCTTT. It is translated as CASSSEGATTEAFF.

The sample holds a few counts of this clonotype. The chain couples TRBV5-4 to TRBJ2-2; 8 nucleotides line up with TRBD2. The CDR3 covers 16 residues. J gave up 5 bases and V 3 bases, and 9 bases lay outside the gene matches. CDR1 SGHNT and CDR2 YYREEE come from the germline V gene (reference sequence). The CDR3 nucleotides are TGTGCCAGCAGCTCGTTGAGCGGGAGTAAGACCGGGGAGCTGTTTTTT. It is translated as CASSSLSGSKTGELFF.

Many counts were recorded for this clonotype. This chain joins TRBV20-1 and TRBJ2-2; D is perhaps TRBD1 or TRBD2 (6 bases each). The CDR3 length is 15 residues. Germline V gene data show CDR1 as DFQATT and CDR2 as SNEGSKA (reference sequence). Trimming cost V 0 bases and J 0 bases, with 8 bases left between them. The chain's CDR3 is CSAREGGTNTGELFF. CDR3 bases: TGCAGTGCTAGAGAGGGGGGCACGAACACCGGGGAGCTGTTTTTT.

CDR3 sequence reads: CSDTGGCKKLFF. CDR3 DNA: TGCAGTGATACAGGGGGCTGTAAAAAACTGTTTTTT. This chain joins TRBV20-1 and TRBJ1-4, with 9 bases aligning to TRBD1. Germline CDR1 is DFQATT and CDR2 is SNEGSKA (reference sequence). With V trimmed by 7 bases and J by 9 bases, 6 bases remained unmatched. CDR3 size: 12 residues.

This clonotype was seen only once. V is TRBV20-1 and J is TRBJ2-5; 10 bases match TRBD1. This CDR3 has 17 amino acids. The germline V gene encodes CDR1 DFQATT and CDR2 SNEGSKA (reference sequence). The junction had 17 bases not matched to a gene; V was cut back by 8 bases and J by 2 bases. CDR3 bases: TGCAGTCCAACAAATTTGTCGGGACAGGGGTGTCAAGAGACCCAGTACTTC. It codes for CSPTNLSGQGCQETQYF.

Many counts were recorded for this clonotype. The chain joins TRBV7-2 to TRBJ2-3, with no clear D. The length of the CDR3 is 13 residues. Germline assignment: CDR1 SGHTA and CDR2 FQGNSA. V was shortened by 5 bases and J by 0 bases, with 6 bases between the two germline ends. The CDR3 here is CASSGQSTDTQYF. The DNA for the CDR3 is TGTGCCAGCAGCGGGCAGAGCACAGATACGCAGTATTTT.

This clonotype was detected many times. The chain uses TRBV12-3 or TRBV12-4 and TRBJ2-7; weak D call: TRBD2 (5 bases). The CDR3 length is 14 residues. V lost 4 bases and J lost 5, with 15 bases in between. The chain's CDR3 is CASSWRVGRNEQYF. CDR3 sequence (DNA): TGTGCCAGCAGTTGGCGGGTGGGAAGGAACGAGCAGTACTTC.

V is TRBV20-1 and J is TRBJ1-1; D possibly corresponds to TRBD1 (6 bases). CDR3 size: 12 residues. Germline V gene lookup returns CDR1 DFQATT and CDR2 SNEGSKA (reference sequence). V was clipped by 5 bases and J by 6 bases, with 13 bases between them. CDR3 amino acids: CSARRTAPEAFF. Written as DNA, the CDR3 is TGCAGTGCTCGTCGGACAGCGCCTGAAGCTTTCTTT.

The chain carries TRBV4-1 and TRBJ2-3; 8 bases match TRBD2. There are 16 residues in the CDR3. The ends lost 4 bases at V and 2 bases at J; junction bases unmatched: 8. Germline lookup yields CDR1 MGHRA and CDR2 YSYEKL. CDR3 residues: CASSPRLARDTDTQYF. The CDR3 DNA sequence: TGCGCCAGCAGCCCCCGACTAGCGCGGGACACAGATACGCAGTATTTT.

The genes are TRBV5-1 and TRBJ2-7, with D tentatively TRBD2 (6 bases). CDR3 length: 14 amino acids. Trimming removed 6 bases from V and 7 bases from J, with 20 bases in between. Germline CDR1 SGHRS, CDR2 YFSETQ. The CDR3 nucleotides read TGCGCCAGCAACGACCAATCTAGCGTCGGGGAGCAGTACTTC. It translates to CASNDQSSVGEQYF.

The chain links TRBV5-1 to TRBJ2-5; D is perhaps TRBD2 (5 bases). V was cut by 4 bases and J by 3 bases, with 10 bases left in between. This CDR3 comprises 13 residues. Germline V lookup: CDR1 SGHRS, CDR2 YFSETQ. CDR3 nucleotide sequence: TGCGCCAGCAGCCCGGACGGGGAAGAGACCCAGTACTTC. Its protein is CASSPDGEETQYF.